This T cell receptor (beta chain) was recorded in a study of Ad26.COV2.S vaccination and SARS-CoV-2 variants (dated by TCRdb to the early 2020s). Looking at the study overall: Vaccine-arm donors came from COV1001, a multicentre, randomized, double-blind, placebo-controlled phase I-IIa trial of Ad26.COV2.S in healthy adults. Ad26.COV2.S was given intramuscularly at 5x10^10 or 1x10^11 viral particles, as a single shot or as two shots 56 days apart. Sequencing of the TCRbeta repertoire served to evaluate the specificity and breadth of SARS-CoV-2-reactive T cell receptors following Ad26.COV2.S vaccination. The TCR-sequenced set comprised approximately 32 samples: around 20 Ad26.COV2.S vaccine recipients, 5 placebo recipients and 8 SARS-CoV-2 convalescent individuals. Investigators did not know the trial group allocation while performing experiments and assessing outcomes. Trial participants were randomized into five groups of five, in which low-dose or high-dose Ad26.COV2.S was given once or twice, or placebo was given on both occasions.

Notes on this clone: No cognate antigen has been identified for it. No base qualities exist here, and no much larger clone lies one base off it.

The immunoSEQ Assay was the method used to sequence TCRbeta CDR3 regions. After extraction, genomic DNA underwent amplification by bias-controlled multiplex PCR, followed by high-throughput sequencing. As for the authors' bioinformatics: To quantify the absolute abundance of every unique TCRbeta CDR3 region, sequences were collapsed and filtered. T cell fraction was estimated by normalizing TCRbeta template counts to usable DNA, with usable DNA measured through amplification of reference genes found in all nucleated cells. Repertoire TCRs were annotated as SARS-CoV-2-specific by exact matching of V gene, CDR3 amino acid sequence and J gene to a known reactive TCR set. The reference SARS-CoV-2 TCR set was obtained from MIRA and was filtered for enrichment in COVID-19-positive ImmuneCODE repertoires, whereby public or cross-reactive TCRs were removed. Drawing on the MIRA antigens, annotated TCRs were analysed further at the level of specific ORF or position within ORF. Breadth was defined as the number of annotated unique rearrangements divided by the total number of unique productive rearrangements, and depth was defined as the summed frequency of the annotated unique rearrangements. Group comparisons of TCR breadth used two-sided Wilcoxon rank-sum tests. TCRdb took over this immuneACCESS table, retaining in-frame rearrangements with V and J assigned. Such tables are incomplete; in checked studies, under half of the missing clones stem from an unresolved V gene, and the remainder is unexplained. V and J calls and clone size are as listed in that table; D and trimming were resolved from the DNA. The sample table lists around 400,000 clones, roughly four fifths of them with a count of one. The top ten clonotypes cover about 7.4% of the sample.

The investigation overall reported the following: Spike-specific TCR breadth was higher in Ad26.COV2.S recipients than in placebo recipients (P = 0.0014). The study was not powered for comparison of responses between vaccine doses or regimens. Substantial breadth of spike-specific CD8+ and CD4+ T cell responses was reported after vaccination. It was noted by the authors that total T cell responses may have been underestimated by the TCR breadth and depth analyses. Vaccine and placebo recipients had similar non-spike TCR breadth, a finding consistent with the vaccine containing only spike.

Reading the label with the study, this specimen's treatment or condition is: roughly 19 received Ad26.COV2.S at low or high dose, single or two shots; about 5 received placebo; per-sample allocation not given. For vaccine and placebo recipients, repertoires were sequenced using samples collected on day 63 after the first injection. Between 29 July and 7 August 2020, Cohort 1b enrolled 25 adults aged 18-55 years at one site in Boston, USA. Ad26.COV2.S was a replication-incompetent adenovirus type 26 vector that expressed a prefusion-stabilized SARS-CoV-2 spike protein derived from the original Wuhan strain. V loses 5 bases, J loses 3 bases, and the germline ends lie 9 bases apart. The CDR3 starts with the cysteine, ends with the phenylalanine, and has 13 residues. The retained sequence is limited to the CDR3, 39 bases, with the frame set at the first base. In the germline V gene, CDR1 corresponds to SGHRS and CDR2 to YFSETQ.

This receptor chain uses TRBV5-1 and TRBJ1-3; there is no confident call for the D gene. The clonotype comes from a person aged 18-65 years who received the Ad26.COV2.S COVID-19 vaccine or a placebo. Sequenced material: peripheral blood, taken in a trial of Ad26.COV2.S vaccine versus placebo. The CDR3 corresponds to CASSLGLGNTIYF. DNA sequence: TGCGCCAGCAGTTTAGGACTTGGAAACACCATATATTTT.